The source of this T cell receptor beta chain is a study of T-cell memory formation after mild COVID-19. For the study at large: The two donors had largely donor-specific TCR clusters. Points from the study as a whole: The study found contracting CD4+ clones mainly in CM and EM and contracting CD8+ clones in EMRA. Pre-infection memory carried some responding clones, suggesting that cross-reactive memory joined.

Concerning this clonotype itself: As yet, its antigen is unknown.

The CDR3 is 13 amino acids. V gave up 1 base and J gave up 0 bases, with 0 bases separating them. Germline lookup yields CDR1 LGHDT and CDR2 YNNKEL (reference sequence). 5'RACE primed at constant segments yielded TCR alpha and TCR beta cDNA libraries bearing sample barcodes and UMIs. TCRdb re-analysed the 5' RACE reads in MiXCR, keeping a single row per CDR3 protein. The table records hundreds of thousands of distinct CDR3 sequences, more than 20% of them present only once. The gene calls are TRBV3-1 and TRBJ1-4; D is unresolved. The source of this sequence is an adult woman who had mild COVID-19 (a few samples of this study predate the infection). Cell type and time point are not known. Material for sequencing was PBMCs or a T cell subset sorted from them (not recorded which). CDR3 DNA: TGTGCCAGCAGCCAAGCAACTAATGAAAAACTGTTTTTT. It is translated as CASSQATNEKLFF.